These T cell receptor beta chains were read from a single sample in a study of OX40 agonist ivuxolimab in advanced cancers. Measured with immunoSEQ multiplex PCR; TCRdb has only the in-frame clones, and not every one. The sample consists of 25,000 to 35,000 clones, almost 85% of them appearing once. The sequencing here drew on CD4+ or CD8+ T cells sorted from blood, taken in a trial of the OX40 agonist ivuxolimab. These receptors were obtained from an adult with an advanced solid tumor such as melanoma, head and neck, liver or kidney cancer. Both conserved end residues are part of each CDR3. The D gene is left open where the match is weak. The listing skips clone size in some rows; elsewhere it reads once, few, many or a size class.

-,TRBV27,TRBJ2-5,TRBD1,CASSPRRDRGETQYF,TGTGCCAGCAGTCCCCGCCGGGACAGGGGTGAGACCCAGTACTTC
once,TRBV11-3,TRBJ2-5,TRBD1,CASSQQGPLETQYF,TGTGCCAGCAGCCAACAGGGGCCTCTGGAGACCCAGTACTTC
-,TRBV11-3,TRBJ2-3,TRBD2,CASKGAGQGTDTQYF,TGTGCCAGCAAGGGAGCGGGGCAGGGCACAGATACGCAGTATTTT
medium-sized,TRBV9,TRBJ2-7,-,CASSAQDLGGEQYF,TGTGCCAGCAGCGCCCAAGATCTTGGGGGCGAGCAGTACTTC
few,TRBV11-3,TRBJ2-3,-,CASSLVSASTDTQYF,TGTGCCAGCAGCTTAGTCTCAGCTAGCACAGATACGCAGTATTTT
-,TRBV12-5,TRBJ2-1,TRBD2,CASESHWTSAYNEQFF,TGTGCTAGTGAGTCTCATTGGACTAGTGCCTACAATGAGCAGTTCTTC
-,TRBV14,TRBJ2-2,TRBD2,CASSPWEGWSGELFF,TGTGCCAGCAGCCCCTGGGAGGGGTGGAGCGGGGAGCTGTTTTTT
-,TRBV6-6,TRBJ2-1,TRBD2,CASSYPTSGTHNEQFF,TGTGCCAGCAGTTACCCCACTAGCGGGACCCACAATGAGCAGTTCTTC
-,TRBV11-3,TRBJ2-7,-,CASSLPGRPPAEQYF,TGTGCCAGCAGCCTCCCTGGACGGCCTCCCGCCGAGCAGTACTTC
-,TRBV11-3,TRBJ2-2,-,CASSSGNTGELFF,TGTGCCAGCAGCTCGGGGAACACCGGGGAGCTGTTTTTT
-,TRBV15,TRBJ1-4,-,CATSSDNEKLFF,TGTGCCACCAGCAGTGATAATGAAAAACTGTTTTTT
-,TRBV9,TRBJ1-2,-,CASSLNRDTSNYGYTF,TGTGCCAGCAGTCTGAACCGGGACACCTCTAACTATGGCTACACCTTC
once,TRBV9,TRBJ2-1,-,CASSRSGHDGEQFF,TGTGCCAGCAGCCGCAGCGGGCATGACGGTGAGCAGTTCTTC
-,TRBV2,TRBJ2-3,TRBD1,CASSVQQGATPPDTQYF,TGTGCCAGCAGTGTCCAACAGGGGGCGACCCCCCCAGATACGCAGTATTTT
-,TRBV27,TRBJ2-1,TRBD1,CASSLLRDRDNEQFF,TGTGCCAGCAGTTTACTCCGGGACAGGGACAATGAGCAGTTCTTC
once,TRBV27,TRBJ2-1,-,CASSKGPYNEQFF,TGTGCCAGCAGCAAAGGCCCCTACAATGAGCAGTTCTTC
-,TRBV19,TRBJ2-5,-,CASSIVGLEQETQYF,TGTGCCAGTAGTATAGTAGGCCTCGAGCAAGAGACCCAGTACTTC
-,TRBV19,TRBJ2-1,TRBD2,CASSTWTSGLSEEQFF,TGTGCCAGTAGTACATGGACTAGCGGGCTGTCGGAAGAGCAGTTCTTC
-,TRBV27,TRBJ2-7,-,CASGEGLSYEQYF,TGTGCCAGCGGAGAGGGCCTGAGCTACGAGCAGTACTTC